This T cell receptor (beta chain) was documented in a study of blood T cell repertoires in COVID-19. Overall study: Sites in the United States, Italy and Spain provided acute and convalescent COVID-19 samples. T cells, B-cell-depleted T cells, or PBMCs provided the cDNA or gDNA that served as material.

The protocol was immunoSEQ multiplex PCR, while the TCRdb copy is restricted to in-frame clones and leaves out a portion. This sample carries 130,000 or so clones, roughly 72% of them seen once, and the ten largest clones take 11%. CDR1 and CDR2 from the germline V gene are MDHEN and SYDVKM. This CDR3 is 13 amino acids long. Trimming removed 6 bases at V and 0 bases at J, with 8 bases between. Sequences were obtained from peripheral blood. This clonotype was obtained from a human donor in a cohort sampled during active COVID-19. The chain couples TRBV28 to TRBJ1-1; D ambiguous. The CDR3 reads CASREVMNTEAFF. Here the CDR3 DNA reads TGTGCCAGCAGGGAGGTCATGAACACTGAAGCTTTCTTT.